The T cell receptor beta chain under discussion was sequenced for a study of cytomegalovirus exposure and HLA in healthy donors. Broader study findings: In a later analysis, TCR beta V- and J-gene trimming showed a link to a missense DCLRE1C variant. Available immune exposure information was restricted to CMV serostatus only. Reports state that TCR beta sequences accurately predicted most subjects' HLA-A and HLA-B alleles.

It was with 60 Vbeta and 13 Jbeta primers that the PCR ran. This table comes from immunoSEQ multiplex PCR, and its TCRdb copy is limited to in-frame clones, with some not included. The data contain around 110,000 clones, 82% of them singletons. The CDR3 runs 13 residues. CDR1 and CDR2 from the germline V gene are SNHLY and FYNNEI. As regards this clone: Antigen: not known. The junction shows a germline mismatch at one end, possibly a read error.

The sample taken for sequencing was PBMCs. The chain uses TRBV2 and TRBJ2-7, with D possibly matching TRBD1 (5 bases). The clonotype was recovered from a man aged 30-40 years in good health and CMV-seropositive. The CDR3 DNA reads TGTGCCAGCAGGCTTAATACCGACAGCTTCGGCCACTTC. Protein: CASRLNTDSFGHF.